A single sample gave rise to the 26 T cell receptor beta chains below, sequenced in a study of CD8 T cells in Susac syndrome. With random hexamers, 0.5 to 1 ug RNA was reverse transcribed. Using its own MiXCR run on the immunoSEQ multiplex PCR reads, TCRdb lists one record per CDR3 protein. The sample records around 190,000 distinct CDR3 sequences, 85% to 95% being singletons. Sequencing was done on a sample of CD4+ T cells from PBMCs. Source of these receptors: a human donor with Susac syndrome.

J is TRBJ1-2 and V is TRBV5-6, with D hard to call. The CDR3 totals 12 residues. Trimming took off 0 bases at V and 7 bases at J, with 7 bases between the two ends. Per the germline V gene, CDR1 is SGHDT and CDR2 is YYEEEE. The CDR3 bases are TGTGCCAGCAGCTTGGACGACCGTGGCTACACCTTC. As protein: CASSLDDRGYTF.

The rearrangement links TRBV27 to TRBJ1-5, with D perhaps matching TRBD1 (5 bases). Per germline, CDR1 MNHEY and CDR2 SMNVEV (reference sequence). V lost 3 bases to trimming and J lost 9 bases, with 15 bases between them. The CDR3 loop spans 14 amino acids. CDR3 amino acids: CASSLAGTARPQHF. The CDR3 coding sequence is TGTGCCAGCAGTTTGGCAGGGACGGCTCGGCCCCAGCATTTT.

This clonotype was observed a single time. The rearrangement uses TRBV5-6 and TRBJ1-2; no reliable D call. The germline V gene encodes CDR1 SGHDT and CDR2 YYEEEE. The V gene lost 4 bases and the J gene lost 4 bases, with 14 bases spanning the gap. This CDR3 comprises 14 residues. CDR3 in amino acids: CASSPSDGVYGYTF. As DNA, the CDR3 is TGTGCCAGCAGCCCGTCGGACGGAGTCTATGGCTACACCTTC.

This sequence joins TRBV7-2 and TRBJ1-2; TRBD1 matches at 10 bases. The CDR3 is 14 amino acids. The germline V gene has CDR1 SGHTA and CDR2 FQGNSA. Trimming cost V 6 bases and J 5 bases; bases outside gene matches: 6. The CDR3 coding sequence is TGTGCCAGCAGTTGGGACAGGGGACCATATGGCTACACCTTC. It yields the protein CASSWDRGPYGYTF.

The genes are TRBV4-1 and TRBJ1-5; possible D gene TRBD1, 5 bases. The CDR3 totals 19 residues. Deletions cut 0 bases from V and 7 bases from J, with 25 bases between. Germline V gene data show CDR1 as MGHRA and CDR2 as YSYEKL. CDR3 sequence: CASSQDLPQGADRGQPQHF. As DNA, the CDR3 is TGCGCCAGCAGCCAAGATCTCCCTCAGGGAGCGGACCGGGGACAGCCCCAGCATTTT.

This clonotype occurred once. The V and J genes are TRBV29-1 and TRBJ2-5; TRBD2 aligns across 13 bases. Trimming cost V 8 bases and J 5 bases; bases outside gene matches: 11. Per the germline V gene, CDR1 is SQVTM and CDR2 is ANQGSEA. The CDR3 sequence is 15 residues long. The CDR3 loop reads CSPTGGLAGVETQYF. In DNA, the CDR3 is TGCAGCCCGACTGGCGGACTAGCGGGGGTGGAGACCCAGTACTTC. Supplemented by reference TRBV29-1 and TRBJ2-5, the full variable domain reads SAVISQKPSRDICQRGTSLTIQCQVDSQVTMMFWYRQQPGQSLTLIATANQGSEATYESGFVIDKFPISRPNLTFSTLTVSNMSPEDSSIYLCSPTGGLAGVETQYFGPGTRLLVL.

The J gene is TRBJ2-3, the V gene TRBV2; perhaps TRBD2 as D (6 bases). CDR1 SNHLY and CDR2 FYNNEI come from the germline V gene. V lost 7 bases to trimming and J lost 0 bases, with 11 bases between them. This CDR3 is 14 amino acids long. The CDR3 bases are TGTGCCAGCAATCTCCGGGGGAGCACAGATACGCAGTATTTT. Protein sequence: CASNLRGSTDTQYF.

V usage is TRBV3-1 and J usage is TRBJ2-7, with 10 bases matching TRBD2. This CDR3 has 15 amino acids. The trim removed 3 bases at V and 3 bases at J, leaving 5 bases unmatched. The germline V gene encodes CDR1 LGHDT and CDR2 YNNKEL (reference sequence). CDR3 nucleotides: TGTGCCAGCAGCCACGGCGGGACTAGCGTCTACGAGCAGTACTTC. It is translated as CASSHGGTSVYEQYF.

V is TRBV11-2 and J is TRBJ1-3; 7 nucleotides match TRBD1. V dropped 5 bases and J dropped 0; count of bases not matched to a gene: 13. CDR1 and CDR2 (germline): SGHAT, FQNNGV. The CDR3 sequence is 18 residues long. This CDR3 is CASSQTRDRTLSGNTIYF. CDR3 nucleotide sequence: TGTGCCAGCAGCCAAACACGGGACAGAACCCTCTCTGGAAACACCATATATTTT. The variable domain in full, completed from reference TRBV11-2 and TRBJ1-3, reads EAGVAQSPRYKIIEKRQSVAFWCNPISGHATLYWYQQILGQGPKLLIQFQNNGVVDDSQLPKDRFSAERLKGVDSTLKIQPAKLEDSAVYLCASSQTRDRTLSGNTIYFGEGSWLTVV.

This clonotype was seen just once. V is TRBV20-1 and J is TRBJ1-2; D might be TRBD1 (6 bases). Germline-derived CDR1 and CDR2 are DFQATT and SNEGSKA (reference sequence). V gave up 4 bases and J gave up 2 bases, with 8 bases separating them. This CDR3 is 12 amino acids long. The CDR3 loop reads CSAKGQNYGYTF. In DNA form, the CDR3 reads TGCAGTGCTAAAGGACAGAACTATGGCTACACCTTC.

The rearrangement uses TRBV6-6 and TRBJ1-2; D unclear. V was pared by 5 bases and J by 3 bases, with 10 bases between. This CDR3 has 13 residues. CDR1 and CDR2 (germline): MNHNY, SVGAGI (reference sequence). This chain's CDR3 is CASSPDSYYGYTF. CDR3 nucleotide sequence: TGTGCCAGCAGTCCGGACTCTTACTATGGCTACACCTTC.

The gene calls are TRBV30 and TRBJ2-7, with 8 bases identical to TRBD2. Germline values: CDR1 GTSNPN, CDR2 SVGIG (reference sequence). V lost 2 bases to trimming and J lost 4 bases; unmatched junction nucleotides: 13. The CDR3 is made up of 16 amino acids. The CDR3 protein is CAWSHNVGGAVYEQYF. The CDR3, as DNA: TGTGCCTGGAGTCATAACGTCGGGGGGGCGGTTTACGAGCAGTACTTC.

A single count supports this clonotype. The J gene is TRBJ2-5, the V gene TRBV5-1, with unresolved D. V shed 1 base and J shed 1 base, with 11 bases lying between them. Germline values: CDR1 SGHRS, CDR2 YFSETQ. The length of the CDR3 is 15 residues. CDR3 amino acids: CASSLQLFTQETQYF. The CDR3 DNA reads TGCGCCAGCAGCTTGCAACTATTTACCCAAGAGACCCAGTACTTC.

V is TRBV18 and J is TRBJ1-6, with 9 bases lining up with TRBD1. The CDR3 is 14 amino acids. Germline assignment: CDR1 KGHSH and CDR2 LQKENI. Trimming at V came to 4 bases and at J to 9 bases, leaving 4 bases not matched to a gene. In nucleotides, the CDR3 is TGTGCCAGCTCACGGGACAGGGACGGTTCACCCCTCCACTTT. Translated: CASSRDRDGSPLHF.

The chain is built from TRBV30 and TRBJ2-5; D unresolved. Trimming removed 0 bases at V and 4 bases at J, with 15 bases between. The germline gives CDR1 GTSNPN, CDR2 SVGIG (reference sequence). This CDR3 region has 15 residues. CDR3 region: CAWSVVYGPGETQYF. CDR3 nucleotides: TGTGCCTGGAGTGTAGTCTACGGGCCAGGAGAGACCCAGTACTTC. The complete variable domain, with remaining parts taken from reference TRBV30 and TRBJ2-5, reads SQTIHQWPATLVQPVGSPLSLECTVEGTSNPNLYWYRQAAGRGLQLLFYSVGIGQISSEVPQNLSASRPQDRQFILSSKKLLLSDSGFYLCAWSVVYGPGETQYFGPGTRLLVL.

The rearrangement links TRBV5-4 to TRBJ2-7; D may be TRBD2 (6 bases). The CDR3 is 12 residues long. V was cut by 4 bases and J by 2 bases, with 7 bases left in between. Germline-derived CDR1 and CDR2 are SGHNT and YYREEE (reference sequence). CDR3 amino acids: CASSGRTYEQYF. The CDR3 DNA reads TGTGCCAGCAGCGGGAGGACCTACGAGCAGTACTTC.

This rearrangement joins TRBV30 to TRBJ1-2; the D gene is possibly TRBD1 (5 bases). CDR1 is GTSNPN and CDR2 is SVGIG in the germline V gene (reference sequence). The CDR3 is 16 residues long. V dropped 0 bases and J dropped 0 bases, with 14 bases sitting between them. The CDR3 nucleotides read TGTGCCTGGAGTGTTCGGCAGGGTGCCGCTAACTATGGCTACACCTTC. This encodes CAWSVRQGAANYGYTF.

The chain is built from TRBV27 and TRBJ2-7; D may be TRBD2 (7 bases). CDR1 is MNHEY and CDR2 is SMNVEV in the germline V gene (reference sequence). Deletions cut 3 bases from V and 0 bases from J, with 9 bases between. This CDR3 region has 14 residues. The CDR3 DNA reads as TGTGCCAGCAGTTTCCGGGGGGCCTCCTACGAGCAGTACTTC. Its protein product is CASSFRGASYEQYF.

The chain employs TRBV5-1 and TRBJ2-5, with TRBD2 matching 15 bases. CDR3 length: 17 residues. Germline V lookup: CDR1 SGHRS, CDR2 YFSETQ. The junction had 4 bases not matched to a gene; V was cut back by 0 bases and J by 4 bases. The CDR3 protein is CASSLAGTSGRRETQYF. CDR3 in DNA: TGCGCCAGCAGCTTGGCCGGGACTAGCGGGAGGCGAGAGACCCAGTACTTC. Complete variable domain (other parts from reference TRBV5-1 and TRBJ2-5): KAGVTQTPRYLIKTRGQQVTLSCSPISGHRSVSWYQQTPGQGLQFLFEYFSETQRNKGNFPGRFSGRQFSNSRSEMNVSTLELGDSALYLCASSLAGTSGRRETQYFGPGTRLLVL.

CDR3 coding DNA: TGTGCCAGCAGCCGAGGCAGGGACAGCCATCAGTACTTC. Translating it yields CASSRGRDSHQYF. The chain combines TRBV3-1 with TRBJ2-4, with 7 bases fitting TRBD1. The CDR3 has 13 residues. The germline V gene has CDR1 LGHDT and CDR2 YNNKEL (reference sequence). With V trimmed by 4 bases and J by 12 bases, 9 bases remained unmatched.

The chain uses TRBV30 and TRBJ1-2; tentative D call: TRBD1 (5 bases). V was shortened by 2 bases and J by 7 bases, with 11 bases between the two germline ends. CDR1 is GTSNPN, CDR2 SVGIG, per germline (reference sequence). There are 12 residues in the CDR3. The CDR3, as DNA: TGTGCCTGGAGTAAAGGGGCCGGTGGCTACACCTTC. It codes for CAWSKGAGGYTF.

J is TRBJ2-1 and V is TRBV20-1; 9 bases match TRBD1. In germline, CDR1 is DFQATT, CDR2 SNEGSKA (reference sequence). CDR3 length: 14 residues. Trimming removed 4 bases from V and 4 bases from J; junction bases left unmatched: 5. The CDR3 sequence: CSATTGGGYNEQFF. CDR3 bases: TGCAGTGCTACTACAGGGGGCGGGTACAATGAGCAGTTCTTC.

This clonotype has just a few counts. This chain joins TRBV6-1 and TRBJ1-1, with D unclear. Germline CDR1 MNHNS, CDR2 SASEGT. The CDR3 length is 12 residues. With 6 bases removed from V and 4 bases from J, the gap between germline ends came to 9 bases. In nucleotides, the CDR3 is TGTGCCAGCAGCGGACGGTTCACTGAAGCTTTCTTT. Translated: CASSGRFTEAFF.

V usage is TRBV3-1 and J usage is TRBJ1-4; TRBD1 might be the D (6 bases). The CDR3 sequence is 14 residues long. Germline V CDR1 and CDR2: LGHDT, YNNKEL (reference sequence). The V end lost 5 bases, the J end lost 7 bases, and 14 bases lay between the germline ends. The CDR3 DNA reads as TGTGCCAGCAGCTTTCCGGGCAGGGGTGAAAAACTGTTTTTT. This encodes CASSFPGRGEKLFF. Full variable domain (rest looked up from reference TRBV3-1 and TRBJ1-4): DTAVSQTPKYLVTQMGNDKSIKCEQNLGHDTMYWYKQDSKKFLKIMFSYNNKELIINETVPNRFSPKSPDKAHLNLHINSLELGDSAVYFCASSFPGRGEKLFFGSGTQLSVL.

This chain uses TRBV18 with TRBJ2-1; D ambiguous. The length of the CDR3 is 11 residues. From germline, CDR1 is KGHSH and CDR2 LQKENI. Trimming cost V 2 bases and J 10 bases, with 6 bases left between them. This chain's CDR3 is CASSPTGEQFF. In DNA form, the CDR3 reads TGTGCCAGCTCACCAACGGGCGAGCAGTTCTTC.

The chain combines TRBV12-3 or TRBV12-4 with TRBJ2-7; 14 bases are a match to TRBD2. CDR3 length: 17 residues. V trimming: 6 bases; J trimming: 2 bases; junction bases outside the gene matches: 9. The CDR3 sequence: CASRMGLAGESPYEQYF. In nucleotides, the CDR3 is TGTGCCAGCAGGATGGGACTAGCGGGGGAGAGTCCCTACGAGCAGTACTTC.